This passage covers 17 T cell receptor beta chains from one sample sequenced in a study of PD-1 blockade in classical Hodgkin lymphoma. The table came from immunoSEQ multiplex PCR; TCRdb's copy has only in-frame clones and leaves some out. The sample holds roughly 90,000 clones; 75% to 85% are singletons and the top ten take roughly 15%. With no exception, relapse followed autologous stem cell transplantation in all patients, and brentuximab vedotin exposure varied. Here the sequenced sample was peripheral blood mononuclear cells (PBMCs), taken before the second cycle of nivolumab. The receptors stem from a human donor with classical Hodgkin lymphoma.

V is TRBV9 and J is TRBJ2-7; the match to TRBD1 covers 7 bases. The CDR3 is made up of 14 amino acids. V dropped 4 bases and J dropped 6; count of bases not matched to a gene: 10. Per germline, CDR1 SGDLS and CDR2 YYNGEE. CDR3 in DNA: TGTGCCAGCAGCCCCTCCCTCAGGGGGTCCGAGCAGTACTTC. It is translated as CASSPSLRGSEQYF.

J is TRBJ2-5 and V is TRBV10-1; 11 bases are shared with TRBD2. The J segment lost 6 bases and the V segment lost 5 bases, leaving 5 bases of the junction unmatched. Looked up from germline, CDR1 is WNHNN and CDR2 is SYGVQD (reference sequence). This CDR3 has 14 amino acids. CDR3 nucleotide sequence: TGCGCCAGCAGTACCGGGACTAGCGGCCAGACCCAGTACTTC. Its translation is CASSTGTSGQTQYF.

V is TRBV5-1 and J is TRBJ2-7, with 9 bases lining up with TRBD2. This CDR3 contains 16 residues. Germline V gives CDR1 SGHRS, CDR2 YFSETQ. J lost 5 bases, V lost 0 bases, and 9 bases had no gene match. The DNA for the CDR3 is TGCGCCAGCAGCTTGGGTCCGGTAGCGGGAGATGACGAGCAGTACTTC. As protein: CASSLGPVAGDDEQYF.

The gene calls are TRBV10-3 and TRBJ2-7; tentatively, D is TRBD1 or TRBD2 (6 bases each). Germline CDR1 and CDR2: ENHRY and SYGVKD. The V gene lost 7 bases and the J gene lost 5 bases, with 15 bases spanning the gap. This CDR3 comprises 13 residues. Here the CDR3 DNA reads TGTGCCATCATTGGGGGGCCCGGGGACGAGCAGTACTTC. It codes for CAIIGGPGDEQYF.

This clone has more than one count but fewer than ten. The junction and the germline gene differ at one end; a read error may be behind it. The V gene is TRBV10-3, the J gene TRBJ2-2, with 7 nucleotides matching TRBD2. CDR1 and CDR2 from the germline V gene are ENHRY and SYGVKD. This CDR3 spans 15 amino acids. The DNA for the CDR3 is TGTGCCACCAGTCTGCGGCGGGAGTATACCGGGGAGCTGTTTTTT. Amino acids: CATSLRREYTGELFF.

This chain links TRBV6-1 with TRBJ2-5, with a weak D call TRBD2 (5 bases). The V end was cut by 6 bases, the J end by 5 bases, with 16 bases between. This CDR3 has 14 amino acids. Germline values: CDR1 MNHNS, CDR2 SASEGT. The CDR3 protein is CASRTGWYGETQYF. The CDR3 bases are TGTGCCAGCAGGACGGGGTGGTACGGTGAGACCCAGTACTTC.

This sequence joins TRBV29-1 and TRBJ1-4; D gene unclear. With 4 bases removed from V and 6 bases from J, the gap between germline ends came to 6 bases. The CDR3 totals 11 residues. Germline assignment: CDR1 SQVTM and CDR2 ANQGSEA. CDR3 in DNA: TGCAGCGTTGGGTGGGATGAAAAACTGTTTTTT. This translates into CSVGWDEKLFF.

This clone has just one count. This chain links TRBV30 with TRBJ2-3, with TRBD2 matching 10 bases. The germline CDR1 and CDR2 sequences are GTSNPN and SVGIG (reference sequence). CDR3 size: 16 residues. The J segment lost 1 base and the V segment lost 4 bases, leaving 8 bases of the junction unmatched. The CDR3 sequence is CAWISGRAKGTDTQYF. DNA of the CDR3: TGTGCCTGGATAAGCGGGAGGGCCAAAGGCACAGATACGCAGTATTTT.

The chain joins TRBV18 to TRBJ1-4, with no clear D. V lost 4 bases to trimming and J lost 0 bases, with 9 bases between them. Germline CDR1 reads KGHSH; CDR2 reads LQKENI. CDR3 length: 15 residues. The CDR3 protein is CASSLNQATNEKLFF. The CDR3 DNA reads TGTGCCAGCTCACTAAACCAGGCAACTAATGAAAAACTGTTTTTT.

CDR3 sequence reads: CASSTGFSYEQYF. CDR3 coding DNA: TGTGCCAGCAGCACGGGGTTTTCCTACGAGCAGTACTTC. The V call is TRBV5-8, the J call TRBJ2-7, with D maybe TRBD2 (5 bases). The germline V and J ends were trimmed by 4 bases and 1 base, with 9 bases remaining between them. CDR3 size: 13 residues. CDR1 is SGHTS, CDR2 YDEGEE, per germline.

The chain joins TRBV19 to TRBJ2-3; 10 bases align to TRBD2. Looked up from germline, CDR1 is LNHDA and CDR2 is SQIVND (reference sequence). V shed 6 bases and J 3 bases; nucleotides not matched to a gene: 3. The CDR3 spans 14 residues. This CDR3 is CASRLAGITDTQYF. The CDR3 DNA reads TGTGCCAGTAGACTAGCGGGAATTACAGATACGCAGTATTTT. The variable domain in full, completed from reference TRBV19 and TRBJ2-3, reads DGGITQSPKYLFRKEGQNVTLSCEQNLNHDAMYWYRQDPGQGLRLIYYSQIVNDFQKGDIAEGYSVSREKKESFPLTVTSAQKNPTAFYLCASRLAGITDTQYFGPGTRLTVL.

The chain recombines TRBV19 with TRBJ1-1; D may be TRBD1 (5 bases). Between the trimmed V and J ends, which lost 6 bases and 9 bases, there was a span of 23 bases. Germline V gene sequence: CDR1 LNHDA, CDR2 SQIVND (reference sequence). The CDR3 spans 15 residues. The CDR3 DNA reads TGTGCCAGTAGGGGCGCGGGTATGGGGGGAAAAAAAGCTTTCTTT. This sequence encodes CASRGAGMGGKKAFF.

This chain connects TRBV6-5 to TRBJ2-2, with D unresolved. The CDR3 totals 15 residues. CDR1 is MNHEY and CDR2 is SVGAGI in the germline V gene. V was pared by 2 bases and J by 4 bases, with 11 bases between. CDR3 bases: TGTGCCAGCAGTTACCTCCGCGGTGGCACCGGGGAGCTGTTTTTT. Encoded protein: CASSYLRGGTGELFF.

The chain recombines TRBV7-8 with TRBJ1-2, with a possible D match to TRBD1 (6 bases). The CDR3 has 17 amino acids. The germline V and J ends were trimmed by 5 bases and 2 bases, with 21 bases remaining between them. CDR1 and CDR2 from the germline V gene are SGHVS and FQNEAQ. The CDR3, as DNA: TGTGCCAGCAGCCGCCCCGCCGGCGGGGGACAAAACTATGGCTACACCTTC. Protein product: CASSRPAGGGQNYGYTF.

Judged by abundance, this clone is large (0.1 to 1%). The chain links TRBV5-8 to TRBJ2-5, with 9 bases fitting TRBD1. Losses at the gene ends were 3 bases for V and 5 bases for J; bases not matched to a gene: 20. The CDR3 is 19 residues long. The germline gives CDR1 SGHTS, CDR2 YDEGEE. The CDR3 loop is CASSSPWLQGAYYMETQYF. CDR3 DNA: TGTGCCAGCAGCTCACCCTGGCTACAGGGGGCGTATTATATGGAGACCCAGTACTTC.

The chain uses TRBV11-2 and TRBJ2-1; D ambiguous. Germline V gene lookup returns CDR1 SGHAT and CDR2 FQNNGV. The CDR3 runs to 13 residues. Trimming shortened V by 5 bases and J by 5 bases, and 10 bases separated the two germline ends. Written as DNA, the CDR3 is TGTGCCAGCAGCCAGCCTTCACACAATGAGCAGTTCTTC. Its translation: CASSQPSHNEQFF.

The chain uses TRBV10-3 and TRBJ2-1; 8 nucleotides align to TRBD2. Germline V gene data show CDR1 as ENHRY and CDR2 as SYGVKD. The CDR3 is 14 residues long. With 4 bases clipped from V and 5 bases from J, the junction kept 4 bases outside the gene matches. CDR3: CAISGASGHNEQFF. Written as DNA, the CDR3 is TGTGCCATCAGTGGGGCTAGCGGGCACAATGAGCAGTTCTTC.